Listed below are T cell receptor beta chains from one sample, sequenced in a study of Graves' ophthalmopathy and Graves' hyperthyroidism. TCRdb passed the multiplex PCR reads through MiXCR, listing each CDR3 protein once. The profile covers approximately 1.2 million distinct CDR3 sequences, with 35% to 40% appearing a single time and 8.5% to 14% taken by the ten largest. The sample taken for sequencing was peripheral blood or thyroid tissue (not recorded which). The source is an adult man with Graves' hyperthyroidism. CDR3s include the opening cysteine and the closing phenylalanine or tryptophan. Fields, in order: J gene, clone size, D gene, V gene, CDR3 DNA, CDR3 protein. A D gene is named only where the DNA matches it firmly. Part of the rows lack a size; the others show once, few, many or a class for expanded clones.

TRBJ2-7	NA	NA	TRBV10-3	TGTGCCACCAGTGACCCTGCTGACAGAAGCTACGAGCAGTACTTC	CATSDPADRSYEQYF
TRBJ2-5	NA	NA	TRBV6-2/TRBV6-3	TGTGCCAGCTTTCGGTCTTCGTGGCAAAAGACCCAGTACTTC	CASFRSSWQKTQYF
TRBJ2-7	NA	NA	TRBV28	TGTGCCAGCCCGTTGTGGGGCAGAGGGCCCTACGAGCAGTACTTC	CASPLWGRGPYEQYF
TRBJ2-2	few	NA	TRBV6-5	TGTGCCAGCAGTTATGGGGCCGCCGGGGAGCTGTTTTTT	CASSYGAAGELFF
TRBJ1-5	NA	NA	TRBV7-9	TGTGCCAGCAGCTTAGCGTTGGGGGGACAAGAGACCCAGCATTTT	CASSLALGGQETQHF
TRBJ2-7	few	NA	TRBV5-6	TGTGCCAGCAGCTTGAGGATCTCAGGGAGTCCCTACGAGCAGTACTTC	CASSLRISGSPYEQYF
TRBJ1-1	many	NA	TRBV7-2	TGTGCCAGCACCCCCCACCCCGGGAACACTGAAGCTTTCTTT	CASTPHPGNTEAFF
TRBJ1-4	NA	NA	TRBV7-3	TGTGCCAGCAGCCAATTTCGGACGGGTAATGAAAAACTGTTTTTT	CASSQFRTGNEKLFF
TRBJ2-7	NA	TRBD1	TRBV10-3	TGTGCTAGTTATAAAGGGGGCCTATCCTACGAGCAGTACTTC	CASYKGGLSYEQYF
TRBJ2-3	NA	NA	TRBV11-2	TGTGCCAGCAGCCCGGTGGGGCTTCCGACAGATACGCAGTATTTT	CASSPVGLPTDTQYF
TRBJ1-4	NA	NA	TRBV20-1	TGCAGTGCTAGGTCGGCAGAAGGAAATGAAAAACTGTTTTTT	CSARSAEGNEKLFF
TRBJ2-2	many	NA	TRBV7-9	TGTGCCAGCAGCTTTCCGGCCAGTAGTCGTGCGAACACCGGGGAGCTGTTTTTT	CASSFPASSRANTGELFF
TRBJ1-5	many	NA	TRBV9	TGTGCCAGCAGCGCGGGCGGTTACGGTAGCAATCAGCCCCAGCATTTT	CASSAGGYGSNQPQHF
TRBJ2-3	NA	NA	TRBV11-2	TGTGCCAGCAGCCGCCCTCCGTCTCGCACAGATACGCAGTATTTT	CASSRPPSRTDTQYF
TRBJ2-2	few	NA	TRBV7-6	TGTGCCAGCAGCCTGCACCCGTCCAGGTCCACCGGGGAGCTGTTTTTT	CASSLHPSRSTGELFF
TRBJ2-5	NA	TRBD1	TRBV10-3	TGTGCCAGCAGTCGGGACAGGGCGGGCGCGGAGACCCAGTACTTC	CASSRDRAGAETQYF
TRBJ1-1	NA	TRBD1	TRBV7-9	TGTGCCAGCAGCCCCGCCCGACAGGGATGGGCTTTCTTT	CASSPARQGWAFF
TRBJ2-7	NA	TRBD1	TRBV9	TGTGCCAGCAGTGGCCCAGGGACAGGGGGCGTCGAGCAGTACTTC	CASSGPGTGGVEQYF
TRBJ2-7	many	NA	TRBV10-3	TGTGCCATCAGTGTAGCTTCCGAGCAGTACTTC	CAISVASEQYF
TRBJ1-1	once	NA	TRBV29-1	TGCAGCGATGACGGGCAGAACACTGAAGCTTTCTTT	CSDDGQNTEAFF
TRBJ1-1	many	NA	TRBV14	TGTGCCAGCAGCCAAGTTCCACGCTTGGACACTGAAGCTTTCTTT	CASSQVPRLDTEAFF
TRBJ2-5	many	NA	TRBV20-1	TGCAGTGAAGGGGCTGGGGAGACCCAGTACTTC	CSEGAGETQYF
TRBJ2-5	NA	TRBD1	TRBV7-3	TGTGCCAGCAGTAACAGGGGGCGAGGTCAAGAGACCCAGTACTTC	CASSNRGRGQETQYF
TRBJ1-1	NA	NA	TRBV7-2	TGTGCCAGCAGCCAACATGACACTAACACTGAAGCTTTCTTT	CASSQHDTNTEAFF
TRBJ1-1	NA	NA	TRBV20-1	TGCAGTGCTACCCTCGTACTTATGGGTGCTTTCTTT	CSATLVLMGAFF
TRBJ2-5	many	NA	TRBV7-2	TGTGCCAGCAGCTCACACAGGGTGGGGGAGACCCAGTACTTC	CASSSHRVGETQYF
TRBJ2-7	many	NA	TRBV19	TGTGCCACCAAGACCGGTTTGTCGTTTGGGGACGAGCAGTACTTC	CATKTGLSFGDEQYF
TRBJ1-5	NA	NA	TRBV30	TGTGCCTGGAGTGTAGGGATGGGGAATCAGCCCCAGCATTTT	CAWSVGMGNQPQHF
TRBJ1-2	NA	NA	TRBV2	TGTGCCAGCGTTGAAGACCGGGGACTCCTCAGGGATGGCTACACCTTC	CASVEDRGLLRDGYTF
TRBJ1-1	many	NA	TRBV11-1	TGTGCCAGCAGCTTACGTCAGGGATTGAACACTGAAGCTTTCTTT	CASSLRQGLNTEAFF
TRBJ1-1	NA	TRBD1	TRBV10-3	TGTGCCAGCAGATTAACCGGGACAGGGGGTACTGAAGCTTTCTTT	CASRLTGTGGTEAFF
TRBJ2-5	many	NA	TRBV10-2	TGCGCCTCAAGGGGGGTCCTTCAAGAGACCCAGTACTTC	CASRGVLQETQYF
TRBJ2-6	few	NA	TRBV29-1	TGCAGCGTTAGGGTCGCTGGGGCCAACGTCCTGACTTTC	CSVRVAGANVLTF
TRBJ2-7	NA	TRBD1	TRBV7-9	TGTGCCAGCAGCTTGAACCAGGACAGGGTATCTCAGCAGTACTTC	CASSLNQDRVSQQYF
TRBJ1-2	NA	NA	TRBV9	TGTGCCAGCAGCGTTGAAGCACAGGGAGTTTACTATGGCTACACCTTC	CASSVEAQGVYYGYTF
TRBJ1-5	NA	TRBD1	TRBV20-1	TGCAGTGCTGGGACAGGGGTGCAATCGCCCCAGCATTTT	CSAGTGVQSPQHF
TRBJ2-7	NA	TRBD1	TRBV7-9	TGTGCCAGCAGCCTCTCACAGGGGAGAGGCGAGCAGTACTTC	CASSLSQGRGEQYF
TRBJ1-1	once	TRBD1	TRBV29-1	TGCAGCGCCGGTGGGGCAGGGGGCCTTGATGAAGCTTTCTTT	CSAGGAGGLDEAFF